Below are 32 T cell receptor beta chains sequenced from a single sample in a study of blood T cell repertoires in COVID-19. Libraries were prepared by immunoSEQ multiplex PCR; TCRdb keeps only in-frame clonotypes and omits some of them. The table lists 200,000 to 300,000 clones, about nine tenths of them singletons. Sequenced sample: PBMCs or T cells enriched from blood (not recorded which). Source of these receptors: a man aged 45 to 65 who had been exposed to COVID-19.

The chain joins TRBV10-1 to TRBJ2-2, with D perhaps TRBD1 (6 bases). The CDR3 totals 16 residues. V was cut by 4 bases and J by 2 bases, with 14 bases left in between. Germline V gene data show CDR1 as WNHNN and CDR2 as SYGVQD (reference sequence). The CDR3 region has the DNA TGCGCCAGCAGTGGGACAGTGGCTATCAACACCGGGGAGCTGTTTTTT. It translates to CASSGTVAINTGELFF.

The chain employs TRBV5-1 and TRBJ1-2, with 8 bases identical to TRBD1. The CDR3 runs 12 residues. V lost 7 bases and J lost 8; bases outside the gene matches: 7. From germline, CDR1 is SGHRS and CDR2 YFSETQ. The chain's CDR3 is CASRIDRGGYTF. For the CDR3, the DNA is TGCGCCAGCCGTATCGACAGGGGCGGCTACACCTTC.

J is TRBJ1-5 and V is TRBV3-1 (or the pseudogene TRBV3-2); D not resolved. Trimming pared 2 bases from V and 3 bases from J, leaving 5 bases between. This CDR3 region has 13 residues. Germline lookup yields CDR1 LGHDT and CDR2 YNNKEL (reference sequence). The CDR3 protein is CASSQYSNQPQHF. CDR3 DNA sequence: TGTGCCAGCAGCCAATATTCCAATCAGCCCCAGCATTTT.

The V gene is TRBV5-1, the J gene TRBJ2-1, with 10 bases aligning to TRBD2. The CDR3 contains 16 residues. J gave up 3 bases and V 0 bases, and 3 bases lay outside the gene matches. Germline CDR1 reads SGHRS; CDR2 reads YFSETQ. This chain's CDR3 is CASSLGASGGYNEQFF. The CDR3 DNA follows: TGCGCCAGCAGCTTGGGGGCTAGCGGGGGCTACAATGAGCAGTTCTTC. The full variable domain, with the rest looked up from reference TRBV5-1 and TRBJ2-1, is KAGVTQTPRYLIKTRGQQVTLSCSPISGHRSVSWYQQTPGQGLQFLFEYFSETQRNKGNFPGRFSGRQFSNSRSEMNVSTLELGDSALYLCASSLGASGGYNEQFFGPGTRLTVL.

This chain links TRBV5-1 with TRBJ1-4, with 10 bases identical to TRBD1. The V and J ends lost 4 bases and 2 bases, in that order; junction bases with no gene match: 17. Germline CDR1 is SGHRS and CDR2 is YFSETQ. The CDR3 consists of 20 residues. For the CDR3, the DNA is TGCGCCAGCAGCACCCAACCCGGGACAGGGGCGGAGGGGACTAATGAAAAACTGTTTTTT. Translation gives CASSTQPGTGAEGTNEKLFF.

The chain has TRBV5-1 and TRBJ2-2; TRBD1 agrees at 7 bases. The V gene's germline CDR1 is SGHRS and CDR2 YFSETQ. The length of the CDR3 is 15 residues. V trimming: 2 bases; J trimming: 5 bases; junction bases outside the gene matches: 6. In DNA, the CDR3 is TGCGCCAGCAGCTTACCGGGACAGCCAACCGGGGAGCTGTTTTTT. Protein product: CASSLPGQPTGELFF.

This clone was recorded once. The V gene is TRBV18, the J gene TRBJ2-5; a weak D match, TRBD2 (5 bases). The CDR3 is 14 amino acids. V dropped 2 bases and J dropped 5 bases, with 12 bases sitting between them. Germline assignment: CDR1 KGHSH and CDR2 LQKENI. Here the CDR3 DNA reads TGTGCCAGCTCACCAGATCAGCGAGGGGAGACCCAGTACTTC. It is translated as CASSPDQRGETQYF.

J is TRBJ1-3 and V is TRBV9; D unresolved. CDR3 length equals 15 residues. V gave up 0 bases and J gave up 0 bases, with 7 bases separating them. Germline V gives CDR1 SGDLS, CDR2 YYNGEE. The CDR3 region is CASSVAPGSGNTIYF. CDR3 nucleotides: TGTGCCAGCAGCGTAGCCCCAGGCTCTGGAAACACCATATATTTT.

This sequence joins TRBV21-1 and TRBJ1-1; the tabulated D call, TRBD1, remains unverified against the DNA. TRBV21-1 is reported as a pseudogene. CDR3 length: 16 residues. This CDR3 reads CASSTLWDRGSTEAFF. The CDR3 region has the DNA TGTGCCAGCAGCACTCTATGGGACAGGGGGAGCACTGAAGCTTTCTTT.

In regard to this clone: Different DNA sequences within this sample yield the same CDR3. The chain is built from TRBV29-1 and TRBJ1-1; a weak D match, TRBD1 (5 bases). V gave up 4 bases and J gave up 2 bases, with 11 bases separating them. CDR1 is SQVTM and CDR2 is ANQGSEA in the germline V gene. The CDR3 covers 13 residues. This CDR3 reads CSVVRQGNTEAFF. The CDR3 nucleotides are TGCAGCGTTGTGCGGCAGGGTAACACTGAAGCTTTCTTT.

The chain uses TRBV5-1 and TRBJ2-5, with 8 nucleotides matching TRBD1. Germline assignment: CDR1 SGHRS and CDR2 YFSETQ. The CDR3 has 16 residues. V trimming: 0 bases; J trimming: 5 bases; junction bases outside the gene matches: 9. The CDR3 protein is CASSLGGQGGGETQYF. The CDR3 nucleotides read TGCGCCAGCAGCTTGGGTGGACAGGGAGGAGGGGAGACCCAGTACTTC.

This chain's CDR3 is CASSLLSGTGTYNEQFF. The CDR3 coding sequence is TGTGCCAGCTCACTCCTTAGCGGGACAGGGACGTACAATGAGCAGTTCTTC. The chain uses TRBV18 and TRBJ2-1; D might be TRBD1 (9 bases). The CDR3 totals 17 residues. V was cut by 4 bases and J by 4 bases, with 20 bases left in between. From germline, CDR1 is KGHSH and CDR2 LQKENI.

The chain is built from TRBV13 and TRBJ1-2; 7 nucleotides line up with TRBD1. J gave up 3 bases and V 5 bases, and 12 bases lay outside the gene matches. This CDR3 region has 16 residues. Germline assignment: CDR1 PRHDT and CDR2 FYEKMQ (reference sequence). The CDR3 DNA follows: TGTGCCAGCAGCCGGTACGACAGGGACCCCTACTATGGCTACACCTTC. Its protein is CASSRYDRDPYYGYTF.

The chain uses TRBV5-1 and TRBJ1-6; 7 nucleotides match TRBD1. CDR3 size: 17 residues. The germline V gene has CDR1 SGHRS and CDR2 YFSETQ. The V segment lost 0 bases and the J segment 0 bases; nucleotides outside the gene matches: 3. The CDR3 DNA is TGCGCCAGCAGCTTGGGACAGGGAAGCTCCTATAATTCACCCCTCCACTTT. It codes for CASSLGQGSSYNSPLHF. The full variable domain, in which reference TRBV5-1 and TRBJ1-6 provide the parts outside the CDR3, is KAGVTQTPRYLIKTRGQQVTLSCSPISGHRSVSWYQQTPGQGLQFLFEYFSETQRNKGNFPGRFSGRQFSNSRSEMNVSTLELGDSALYLCASSLGQGSSYNSPLHFGNGTRLTVT.

The V gene is TRBV11-3, the J gene TRBJ2-1; 9 nucleotides agree with TRBD2. This CDR3 region has 17 residues. Per the germline V gene, CDR1 is SGHNT and CDR2 is YENEEA. V shed 0 bases and J 3 bases; nucleotides not matched to a gene: 6. CDR3 nucleotides: TGTGCCAGCAGCTTAGATATCCTAGCGGGAAACTACAATGAGCAGTTCTTC. It is translated as CASSLDILAGNYNEQFF. Looking up the rest from reference TRBV11-3 and TRBJ2-1 gives the full variable domain: EAGVVQSPRYKIIEKKQPVAFWCNPISGHNTLYWYLQNLGQGPELLIRYENEEAVDDSQLPKDRFSAERLKGVDSTLKIQPAELGDSAVYLCASSLDILAGNYNEQFFGPGTRLTVL.

As to this clone: Other DNA sequences in this sample translate to the same CDR3. V and J are TRBV28 and TRBJ1-1; D possibly corresponds to TRBD1 (6 bases). V was trimmed by 6 bases and J by 0 bases, leaving 11 bases between them. The CDR3 spans 14 residues. The V gene's germline CDR1 is MDHEN and CDR2 SYDVKM. CDR3: CASSSTGLNTEAFF. The CDR3 DNA follows: TGTGCCAGCAGCTCTACAGGGTTGAACACTGAAGCTTTCTTT.

The genes are TRBV28 and TRBJ1-1, with 7 bases matching TRBD1. Germline V CDR1 and CDR2: MDHEN, SYDVKM. With V trimmed by 1 base and J by 11 bases, 19 bases remained unmatched. CDR3 size: 17 residues. The CDR3 nucleotides read TGTGCCAGCAGTTTATCCGTACAACGAGGGGGCAGGATTCGGGCTTTCTTT. Translation: CASSLSVQRGGRIRAFF. Using reference TRBV28 and TRBJ1-1 for the parts outside the CDR3, the full variable domain is DVKVTQSSRYLVKRTGEKVFLECVQDMDHENMFWYRQDPGLGLRLIYFSYDVKMKEKGDIPEGYSVSREKKERFSLILESASTNQTSMYLCASSLSVQRGGRIRAFFGQGTRLTVV.

The rearrangement joins TRBV6-5 to TRBJ1-6, with D perhaps matching TRBD1 (5 bases). This CDR3 spans 15 amino acids. Germline CDR1 and CDR2: MNHEY and SVGAGI. Trimming cost V 7 bases and J 5 bases, with 15 bases left between them. Written as DNA, the CDR3 is TGTGCCAGCACCGAAGGGGTTCTTGATAATTCACCCCTCCACTTT. Translation gives CASTEGVLDNSPLHF.

The CDR3 loop reads CASSVGGRTAYNEQFF. DNA for the CDR3: TGTGCCAGCAGCGTAGGAGGGCGGACAGCTTACAATGAGCAGTTCTTC. The chain carries TRBV9 and TRBJ2-1; D might be TRBD1 (6 bases). Germline V CDR1 and CDR2: SGDLS, YYNGEE. V lost 0 bases and J 4 bases, leaving 14 bases between the germline ends. CDR3 size: 16 residues.

The rearrangement uses TRBV25-1 and TRBJ1-2, with D unclear. Trimming took off 1 base at V and 4 bases at J, with 13 bases between the two ends. This CDR3 spans 15 amino acids. Germline loops: CDR1 MGHDK, CDR2 SYGVNS. The CDR3 sequence is CASSEWRASTYGYTF. In DNA form, the CDR3 reads TGTGCCAGCAGTGAATGGAGAGCGAGTACCTATGGCTACACCTTC.

This clone was found once. The gene calls are TRBV12-3 or TRBV12-4 and TRBJ2-1, with TRBD2 matching 10 bases. The CDR3 runs 13 residues. The V segment lost 5 bases and the J segment 10 bases; nucleotides outside the gene matches: 5. Here the CDR3 reads CASSPVLAGEQFF. CDR3 sequence (DNA): TGTGCCAGCAGTCCCGTACTAGCGGGGGAGCAGTTCTTC.

This chain joins TRBV6-5 and TRBJ1-2; D remains unclear. The CDR3 is made up of 14 amino acids. Deletions cut 0 bases from V and 7 bases from J, with 12 bases between. CDR1 MNHEY and CDR2 SVGAGI come from the germline V gene. In DNA, the CDR3 is TGTGCCAGCAGTTACTCGAGGAGGGTGGGTGGCTACACCTTC. Translating gives CASSYSRRVGGYTF.

This chain links TRBV2 with TRBJ2-1, with a tentative D call TRBD1 (6 bases). V lost 7 bases and J lost 5, with 12 bases in between. Germline loops: CDR1 SNHLY, CDR2 FYNNEI. CDR3 length: 13 amino acids. The CDR3 DNA sequence: TGTGCCAGCACCGACAGGCTCAACAATGAGCAGTTCTTC. Its protein product is CASTDRLNNEQFF.

This clone has a handful of counts. The CDR3 DNA follows: TGCGCCAGCAGCTGGGCACACAACCTGAGGGATAAAGAAAAACTGTTTTTT. Translation: CASSWAHNLRDKEKLFF. V is TRBV5-1 and J is TRBJ1-4; D not certain. The ends were cut back, 3 bases at V and 8 bases at J, with 23 bases in the middle. Germline loops: CDR1 SGHRS, CDR2 YFSETQ. The CDR3 covers 17 residues.

This chain joins TRBV4-2 and TRBJ1-2, with 7 bases identical to TRBD1. The CDR3 sequence is 15 residues long. The junction had 3 bases not matched to a gene; V was cut back by 1 base and J by 1 base. Germline assignment: CDR1 LGHNA and CDR2 YNFKEQ. The CDR3 nucleotides read TGTGCCAGCAGCCAAGTCAGGGGGATTAACTATGGCTACACCTTC. This encodes CASSQVRGINYGYTF.

This clone has a single count. This chain links TRBV6-1 with TRBJ2-7, with D unclear. The CDR3 has 13 amino acids. Germline V CDR1 and CDR2: MNHNS, SASEGT. Here the CDR3 DNA reads TGTGCCAGCAGCGAAGCGTTCACCTACGAGCAGTACGTC. Translating gives CASSEAFTYEQYV.

The chain carries TRBV4-2 and TRBJ2-3, with D possibly matching TRBD2 (5 bases). The V gene's germline CDR1 is LGHNA and CDR2 YNFKEQ. CDR3 length: 16 residues. Trimming pared 0 bases from V and 4 bases from J, leaving 14 bases between. For the CDR3, the DNA is TGTGCCAGCAGCCAAGATAGCGCCCTCGTGGCAGATACGCAGTATTTT. Translated: CASSQDSALVADTQYF.

The V and J genes are TRBV6-5 and TRBJ1-3; no clear D gene. The CDR3 spans 15 residues. The V gene's germline CDR1 is MNHEY and CDR2 SVGAGI. With 0 bases removed from V and 4 bases from J, the gap between germline ends came to 10 bases. The CDR3 coding sequence is TGTGCCAGCAGTTACTCGAGTGGGCTCGGAAACACCATATATTTT. Amino acid sequence: CASSYSSGLGNTIYF.

This rearrangement joins TRBV18 to TRBJ1-6; no clear D gene. V shed 1 base and J shed 10 bases, with 11 bases lying between them. CDR1 is KGHSH, CDR2 LQKENI, per germline. This CDR3 is built from 14 residues. The CDR3 DNA reads as TGTGCCAGCTCACCACAAGAGACGCGGTCACCCCTCCACTTT. Its protein product is CASSPQETRSPLHF.

The sample holds a few counts of this clone. The CDR3: CASSATGFPNEQYF. DNA of the CDR3: TGTGCCAGCAGCGCGACAGGGTTCCCCAACGAGCAGTACTTC. V is TRBV9 and J is TRBJ2-7; 7 bases align to TRBD1. Looked up from germline, CDR1 is SGDLS and CDR2 is YYNGEE. V lost 3 bases and J lost 5; bases outside the gene matches: 8. The CDR3 totals 14 residues.

The chain carries TRBV5-1 and TRBJ2-2, with TRBD1 matching over 8 bases. The V and J ends lost 5 bases and 6 bases, in that order; junction bases with no gene match: 6. The germline V gene has CDR1 SGHRS and CDR2 YFSETQ. This CDR3 spans 14 amino acids. The chain's CDR3 is CASRRTGNSGELFF. The CDR3 DNA follows: TGCGCCAGCAGACGGACAGGGAATTCCGGGGAGCTGTTTTTT.

This chain links TRBV3-1 (or the pseudogene TRBV3-2) with TRBJ1-2; 9 bases match TRBD1. The CDR3 is 17 residues long. Germline CDR1 reads LGHDT; CDR2 reads YNNKEL (reference sequence). Germline trimming cut 0 bases from V and 6 bases from J; bases unmatched to any gene: 11. The CDR3 region has the DNA TGTGCCAGCAGCCAAGATTCATATCGGGACAGGGACCATGGCTACACCTTC. Its translation is CASSQDSYRDRDHGYTF.